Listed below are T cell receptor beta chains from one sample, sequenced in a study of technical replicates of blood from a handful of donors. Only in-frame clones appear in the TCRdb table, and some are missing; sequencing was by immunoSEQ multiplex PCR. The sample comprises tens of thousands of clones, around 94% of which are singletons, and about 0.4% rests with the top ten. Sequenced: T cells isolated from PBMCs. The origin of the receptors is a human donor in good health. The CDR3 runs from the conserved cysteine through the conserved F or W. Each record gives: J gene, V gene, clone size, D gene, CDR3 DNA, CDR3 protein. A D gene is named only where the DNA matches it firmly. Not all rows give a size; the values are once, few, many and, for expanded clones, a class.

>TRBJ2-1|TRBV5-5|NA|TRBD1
TGTGCCAGCAGCTTGGTCGGGACAGATTACAATGAGCAGTTCTTC
CASSLVGTDYNEQFF
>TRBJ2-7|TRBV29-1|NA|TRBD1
TGCAGCGTTTTAAGACAGGGGGCGGGTGAGCAGTACTTC
CSVLRQGAGEQYF
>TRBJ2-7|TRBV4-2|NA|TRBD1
TGTGCCAGCAGCCAAGAGGGGACAGGGAGCAGCGAGCAGTACTTC
CASSQEGTGSSEQYF
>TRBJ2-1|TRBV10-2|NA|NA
TGCGCCAGCACGCCGGGGACTTCAAACCATGAGCAGTTCTTC
CASTPGTSNHEQFF
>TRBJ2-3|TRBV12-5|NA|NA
TGTGCTAGTGCCCAATTCCAGGGTACGCAGTATTTT
CASAQFQGTQYF
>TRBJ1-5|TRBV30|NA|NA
TGTGCCTGGAGTGGGGGGGGGCAGCAGCCCCAGCATTTT
CAWSGGGQQPQHF
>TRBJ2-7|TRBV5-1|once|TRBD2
TGCGCCAGCAGCTTGGAAGGTGTCCTAGCGGGATTAAACGAGCAGTACTTC
CASSLEGVLAGLNEQYF
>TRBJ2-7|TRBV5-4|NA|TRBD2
TGTGCCAGCAGCTTGCTAACTAGCGGAGCCTACGAGCAGTACTTC
CASSLLTSGAYEQYF
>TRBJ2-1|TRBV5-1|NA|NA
TGCGCCAGCAGCTCGACTAGTAACGCCTACAATGAGCAGTTCTTC
CASSSTSNAYNEQFF
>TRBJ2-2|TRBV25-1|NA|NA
TGTGCCAGCAGTGCTACGAACACCGGGGAGCTGTTTTTT
CASSATNTGELFF
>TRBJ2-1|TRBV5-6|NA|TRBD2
TGTGCCAGCAGCTTGGTGGGAGGGCCTTGGAATGAGCAGTTCTTC
CASSLVGGPWNEQFF
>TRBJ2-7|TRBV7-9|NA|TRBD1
TGTGCCAGCAGCCGGGACAGCACTTACGAGCAGTACTTC
CASSRDSTYEQYF
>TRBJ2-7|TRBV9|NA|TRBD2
TGTGCCAGCAGCGTCGGAGGTAGCGGGAGGTCTGAGGAGCAGTACTTC
CASSVGGSGRSEEQYF